This passage covers 16 T cell receptor beta chains from one sample sequenced in a study of blood T cell repertoires in COVID-19. The table came from immunoSEQ multiplex PCR; TCRdb's copy has only in-frame clones and leaves some out. Here the sample spans approximately 230,000 clones, around 86% being singletons. Sequencing used PBMCs or T cells enriched from blood (not recorded which). The receptors come from a man younger than 30 who had recovered from COVID-19.

The chain joins TRBV2 to TRBJ1-2; 9 bases match TRBD1. The CDR3 contains 13 residues. Germline lookup yields CDR1 SNHLY and CDR2 FYNNEI. Unmatched junction bases numbered 2, after V lost 7 bases and J lost 2 bases. CDR3 amino acids: CASTGQGNYGYTF. Written as DNA, the CDR3 is TGTGCCAGCACCGGACAGGGGAACTATGGCTACACCTTC.

The V gene is TRBV18, the J gene TRBJ1-2, with D hard to call. Trimming took 5 bases from V and 8 from J, leaving 21 bases between them. The CDR3 spans 15 residues. The germline V gene has CDR1 KGHSH and CDR2 LQKENI. The CDR3 loop reads CASSTGNLGISGYTF. The CDR3 DNA follows: TGTGCCAGCTCAACCGGGAATTTGGGGATTTCAGGCTACACCTTC.

The rearrangement uses TRBV11-3 and TRBJ1-1; 7 bases fit TRBD1. With 4 bases clipped from V and 4 bases from J, the junction kept 6 bases outside the gene matches. Germline V gives CDR1 SGHNT, CDR2 YENEEA. The CDR3 is 14 amino acids. The CDR3, as DNA: TGTGCCAGCAGCTCCCTACAGGGGTCCACTGAAGCTTTCTTT. Its translation is CASSSLQGSTEAFF.

The chain has TRBV6-6 and TRBJ1-5; D is uncertain. This CDR3 region has 15 residues. The V gene lost 0 bases and the J gene lost 2 bases, with 8 bases spanning the gap. CDR1 and CDR2 (germline): MNHNY, SVGAGI (reference sequence). CDR3 sequence reads: CASSYSDGGNQPQHF. As DNA, the CDR3 is TGTGCCAGCAGTTACTCTGACGGGGGCAATCAGCCCCAGCATTTT.

This chain links TRBV6-5 with TRBJ1-3; possibly TRBD1 for D (6 bases). The CDR3 runs to 14 residues. Trimming pared 5 bases from V and 3 bases from J, leaving 11 bases between. From germline, CDR1 is MNHEY and CDR2 SVGAGI. CDR3 nucleotides: TGTGCCAGCAGTAGGGGGTCTATTGGAAACACCATATATTTT. This gives the protein CASSRGSIGNTIYF.

V is TRBV19 and J is TRBJ1-5; tentative D call: TRBD1 (6 bases). Trimming shortened V by 1 base and J by 4 bases, and 20 bases separated the two germline ends. Germline lookup yields CDR1 LNHDA and CDR2 SQIVND (reference sequence). CDR3 length: 18 residues. Written as DNA, the CDR3 is TGTGCCAGTAGTATAGGGAGCTGGTCGACAGGTGGGAATCAGCCCCAGCATTTT. It codes for CASSIGSWSTGGNQPQHF. The complete variable domain, with remaining parts taken from reference TRBV19 and TRBJ1-5, reads DGGITQSPKYLFRKEGQNVTLSCEQNLNHDAMYWYRQDPGQGLRLIYYSQIVNDFQKGDIAEGYSVSREKKESFPLTVTSAQKNPTAFYLCASSIGSWSTGGNQPQHFGDGTRLSIL.

The chain links TRBV6-2 or TRBV6-3 to TRBJ2-1; D remains unclear. Trimming stripped 2 bases from V and 0 bases from J, with 11 bases between. Germline V gene lookup returns CDR1 MNHEY and CDR2 SVGEGT. This CDR3 is 16 amino acids long. The CDR3, as DNA: TGTGCCAGCAGTTACGCGGCGGATTACTCCTACAATGAGCAGTTCTTC. This translates into CASSYAADYSYNEQFF.

This clone is a singleton in its sample. The rearrangement uses TRBV4-1 and TRBJ2-7, with D perhaps TRBD1 (5 bases). The ends were cut back, 1 base at V and 3 bases at J, with 7 bases in the middle. Germline V gives CDR1 MGHRA, CDR2 YSYEKL. The CDR3 has 13 amino acids. CDR3 residues: CASSQGQNYEQYF. In nucleotides, the CDR3 is TGCGCCAGCAGCCAAGGACAGAACTACGAGCAGTACTTC.

This clone was recorded only once. The chain is built from TRBV12-3 or TRBV12-4 and TRBJ1-4; D unclear. The V end lost 5 bases, the J end lost 4 bases, and 8 bases lay between the germline ends. The CDR3 runs to 13 residues. The CDR3 sequence is CASSRDNNEKLFF. The CDR3 coding sequence is TGTGCCAGCAGTCGGGATAATAATGAAAAACTGTTTTTT.

This chain links TRBV27 with TRBJ1-6; D is unclear. The V gene's germline CDR1 is MNHEY and CDR2 SMNVEV (reference sequence). The CDR3 sequence is 12 residues long. The V gene lost 8 bases and the J gene lost 9 bases, with 11 bases spanning the gap. In nucleotides, the CDR3 is TGTGCCAGCTCTGCGGGGAGTTCACCCCTCCACTTT. Translation: CASSAGSSPLHF.

CDR3 DNA: TGTGCCAGCAGCCCACCCGGGGCGGGAGGGTCCGTGCAGTACTTC. This sequence encodes CASSPPGAGGSVQYF. This chain joins TRBV5-4 and TRBJ2-7; 9 positions match TRBD2. The CDR3 loop spans 15 amino acids. With 4 bases clipped from V and 9 bases from J, the junction kept 14 bases outside the gene matches. CDR1 is SGHNT, CDR2 YYREEE, per germline (reference sequence).

CDR3 in DNA: TGTGCCAGCAGTTTAACAGGGGGAGGCACCGGGGAGCTGTTTTTT. Its translation: CASSLTGGGTGELFF. The chain couples TRBV28 to TRBJ2-2, with 8 nucleotides matching TRBD1. The V gene's germline CDR1 is MDHEN and CDR2 SYDVKM. The V segment lost 2 bases and the J segment 4 bases; nucleotides outside the gene matches: 3. This CDR3 has 15 residues.

The V call is TRBV30, the J call TRBJ2-3; the match to TRBD1 covers 8 bases. From germline, CDR1 is GTSNPN and CDR2 SVGIG (reference sequence). This CDR3 is 16 amino acids long. With 2 bases clipped from V and 8 bases from J, the junction kept 15 bases outside the gene matches. The CDR3 loop reads CAWSRRGPHSLGTQYF. The CDR3, as DNA: TGTGCCTGGAGTCGCAGGGGGCCCCATTCTTTGGGTACGCAGTATTTT.

J is TRBJ2-1 and V is TRBV7-9; TRBD2 aligns across 9 bases. Germline V gene data show CDR1 as SEHNR and CDR2 as FQNEAQ (reference sequence). CDR3 length equals 16 residues. Trimming at V came to 4 bases and at J to 4 bases, leaving 8 bases not matched to a gene. CDR3 sequence (DNA): TGTGCCAGCAGCTCTATAGCGGGAGTGGGGTACAATGAGCAGTTCTTC. Encoded protein: CASSSIAGVGYNEQFF.

The chain has TRBV7-3 and TRBJ1-4, with D unclear. Germline-derived CDR1 and CDR2 are SGHTA and FQGTGA. Trimming pared 3 bases from V and 8 bases from J, leaving 10 bases between. There are 13 residues in the CDR3. The CDR3 is CASSLVVGEKLFF. DNA of the CDR3: TGTGCCAGCAGCTTGGTCGTCGGGGAAAAACTGTTTTTT.

The CDR3 bases are TGTGCCAGCAGTTTTATAGCGAACCAAGAGACCCAGTACTTC. Protein: CASSFIANQETQYF. The V and J genes are TRBV28 and TRBJ2-5; TRBD2 might be the D (5 bases). CDR1 is MDHEN, CDR2 SYDVKM, per germline. Between the trimmed V and J ends, which lost 3 bases and 0 bases, there was a span of 8 bases. CDR3 size: 14 residues.